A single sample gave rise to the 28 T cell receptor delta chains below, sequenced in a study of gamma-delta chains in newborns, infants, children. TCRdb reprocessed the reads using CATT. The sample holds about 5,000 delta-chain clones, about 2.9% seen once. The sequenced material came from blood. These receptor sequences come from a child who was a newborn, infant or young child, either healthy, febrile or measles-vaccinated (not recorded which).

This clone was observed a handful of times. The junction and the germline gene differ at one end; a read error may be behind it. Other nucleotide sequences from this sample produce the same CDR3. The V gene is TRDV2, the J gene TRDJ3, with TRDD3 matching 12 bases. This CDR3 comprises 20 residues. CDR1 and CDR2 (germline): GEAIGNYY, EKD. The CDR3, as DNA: TGTGCCTGTGACACCGACTGGGGGATACTAAGCTCCTGGGACACCCGCCAGATGTTTTTC. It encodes CACDTDWGILSSWDTRQMFF.

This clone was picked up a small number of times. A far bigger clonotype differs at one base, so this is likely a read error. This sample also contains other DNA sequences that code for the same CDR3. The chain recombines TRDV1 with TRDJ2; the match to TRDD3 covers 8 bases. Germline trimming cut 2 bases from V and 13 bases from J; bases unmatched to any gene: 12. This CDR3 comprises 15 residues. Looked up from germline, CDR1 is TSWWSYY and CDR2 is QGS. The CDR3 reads CALGERGWGTPRLFF. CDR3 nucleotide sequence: TGTGCTCTTGGGGAAAGGGGCTGGGGGACCCCCCGACTCTTCTTT.

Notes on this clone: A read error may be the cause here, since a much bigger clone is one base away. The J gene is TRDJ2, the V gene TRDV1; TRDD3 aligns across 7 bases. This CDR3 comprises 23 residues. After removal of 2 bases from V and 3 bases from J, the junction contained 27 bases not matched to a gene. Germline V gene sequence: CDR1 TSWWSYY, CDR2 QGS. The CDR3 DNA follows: TGTGCTCTTGGGGAAGGCCCCCCTAGCCCGAGGGTTTCCTCCGGGATACTGACAGCACAACTCTTCTTT. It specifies CALGEGPPSPRVSSGILTAQLFF.

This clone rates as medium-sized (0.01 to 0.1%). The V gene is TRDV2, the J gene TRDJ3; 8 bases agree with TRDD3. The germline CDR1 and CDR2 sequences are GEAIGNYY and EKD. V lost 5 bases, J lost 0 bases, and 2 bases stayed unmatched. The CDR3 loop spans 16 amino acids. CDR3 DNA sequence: TGTGCCTGTGTACTGGGGGGCTCCTGGGACACCCGACAGATGTTTTTC. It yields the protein CACVLGGSWDTRQMFF.

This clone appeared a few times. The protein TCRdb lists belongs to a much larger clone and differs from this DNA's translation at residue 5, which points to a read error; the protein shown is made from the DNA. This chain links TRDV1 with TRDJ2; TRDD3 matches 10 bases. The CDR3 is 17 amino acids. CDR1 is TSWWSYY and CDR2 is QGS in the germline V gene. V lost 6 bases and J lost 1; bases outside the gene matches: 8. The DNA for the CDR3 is TGTGCTCTTGGACGCAACTGGGGGATGGGTTTGACAGCACAACTCTTCTTT. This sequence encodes CALGRNWGMGLTAQLFF.

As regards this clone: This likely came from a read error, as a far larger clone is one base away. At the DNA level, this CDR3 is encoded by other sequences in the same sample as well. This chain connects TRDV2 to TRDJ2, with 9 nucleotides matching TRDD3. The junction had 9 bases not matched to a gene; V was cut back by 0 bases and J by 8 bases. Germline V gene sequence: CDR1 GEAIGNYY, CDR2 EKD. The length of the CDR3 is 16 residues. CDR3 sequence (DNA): TGTGCCTGTGACACCGGAGGGGATACGTTCTCTGCACAACTCTTCTTT. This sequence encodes CACDTGGDTFSAQLFF.

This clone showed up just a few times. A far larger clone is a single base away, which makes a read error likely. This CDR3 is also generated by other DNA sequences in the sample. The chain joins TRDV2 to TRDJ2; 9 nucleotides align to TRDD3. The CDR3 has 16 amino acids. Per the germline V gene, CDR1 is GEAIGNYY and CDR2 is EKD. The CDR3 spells CACDTGGDTFSAQLFF. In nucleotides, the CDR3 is TGTGCTTGTGACACCGGAGGGGATACGTTCTCCGCACAACTCTTCTTT.

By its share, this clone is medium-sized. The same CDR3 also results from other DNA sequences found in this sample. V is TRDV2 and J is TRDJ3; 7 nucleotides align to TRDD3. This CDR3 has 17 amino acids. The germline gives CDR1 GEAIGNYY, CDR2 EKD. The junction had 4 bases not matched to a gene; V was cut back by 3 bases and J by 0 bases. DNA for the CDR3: TGTGCCTGTGACGGGATACCCCCCTCCTGGGACACCCGACAGATGTTTTTC. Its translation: CACDGIPPSWDTRQMFF.

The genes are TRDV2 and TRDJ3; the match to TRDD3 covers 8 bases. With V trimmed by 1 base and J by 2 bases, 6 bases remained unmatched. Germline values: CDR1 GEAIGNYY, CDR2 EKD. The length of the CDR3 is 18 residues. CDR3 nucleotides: TGTGCCTGTGACACTGGGGGATTCTCCACCTGGGACACCCGACAGATGTTTTTC. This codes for CACDTGGFSTWDTRQMFF.

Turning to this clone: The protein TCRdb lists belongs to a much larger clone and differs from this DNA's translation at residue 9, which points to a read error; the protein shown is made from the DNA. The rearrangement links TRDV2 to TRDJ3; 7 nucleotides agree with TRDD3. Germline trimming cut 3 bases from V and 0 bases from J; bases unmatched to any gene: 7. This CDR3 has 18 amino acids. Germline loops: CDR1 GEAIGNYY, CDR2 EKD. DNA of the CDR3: TGTGCCTGTGACGCCCTGGGGGCCCTCTCCTGGGACACCCGACAGATGTTTTTC. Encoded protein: CACDALGALSWDTRQMFF.

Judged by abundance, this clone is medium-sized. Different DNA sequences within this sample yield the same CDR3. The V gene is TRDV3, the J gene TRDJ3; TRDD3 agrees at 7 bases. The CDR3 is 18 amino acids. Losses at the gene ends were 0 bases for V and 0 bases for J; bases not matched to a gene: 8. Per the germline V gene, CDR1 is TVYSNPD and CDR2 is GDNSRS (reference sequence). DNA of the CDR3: TGTGCCTTTAGCTGCGGGATACAGGTCTCCTGGGACACCCGACAGATGTTTTTC. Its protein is CAFSCGIQVSWDTRQMFF.

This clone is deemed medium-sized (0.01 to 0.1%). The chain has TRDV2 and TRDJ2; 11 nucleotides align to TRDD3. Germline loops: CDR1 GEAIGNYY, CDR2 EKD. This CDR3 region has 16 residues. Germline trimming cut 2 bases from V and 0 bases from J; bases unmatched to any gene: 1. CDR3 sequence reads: CACDKLGDTLTAQLFF. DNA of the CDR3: TGTGCCTGTGACAAACTGGGGGATACTTTGACAGCACAACTCTTCTTT.

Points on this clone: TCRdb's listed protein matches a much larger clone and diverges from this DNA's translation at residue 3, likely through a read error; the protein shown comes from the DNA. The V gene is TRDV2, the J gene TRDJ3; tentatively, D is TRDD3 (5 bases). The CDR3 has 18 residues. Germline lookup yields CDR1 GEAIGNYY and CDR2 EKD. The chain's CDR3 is CAFDTAWISSWDTRQMFF. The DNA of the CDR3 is TGTGCCTTTGACACCGCCTGGATAAGCTCCTGGGACACCCGACAGATGTTTTTC.

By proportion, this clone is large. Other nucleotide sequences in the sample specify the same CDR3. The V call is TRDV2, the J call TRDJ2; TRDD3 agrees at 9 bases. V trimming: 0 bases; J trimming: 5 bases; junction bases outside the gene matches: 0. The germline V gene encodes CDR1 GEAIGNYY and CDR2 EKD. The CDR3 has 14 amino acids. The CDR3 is CACDTLGDTAQLFF. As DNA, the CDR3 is TGTGCCTGTGACACCCTGGGGGATACAGCACAACTCTTCTTT.

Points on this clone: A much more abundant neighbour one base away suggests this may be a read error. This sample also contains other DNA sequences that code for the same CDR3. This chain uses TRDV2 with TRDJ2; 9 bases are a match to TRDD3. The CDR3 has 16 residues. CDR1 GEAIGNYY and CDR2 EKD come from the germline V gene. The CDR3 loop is CACDVLGEALTAQLFF. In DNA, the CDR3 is TGTGCCTGTGACGTACTGGGGGAAGCTTTGACAGCCCAACTCTTCTTT.

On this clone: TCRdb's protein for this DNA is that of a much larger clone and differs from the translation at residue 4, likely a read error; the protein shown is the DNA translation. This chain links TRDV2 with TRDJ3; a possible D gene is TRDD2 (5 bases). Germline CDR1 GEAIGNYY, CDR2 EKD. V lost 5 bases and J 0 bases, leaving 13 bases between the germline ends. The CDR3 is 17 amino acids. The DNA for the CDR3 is TGTGCCTGTGGCCCCTACGGTAGCTCCTGGGACACCCGACAGATGTTTTTC. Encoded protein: CACGPYGSSWDTRQMFF.

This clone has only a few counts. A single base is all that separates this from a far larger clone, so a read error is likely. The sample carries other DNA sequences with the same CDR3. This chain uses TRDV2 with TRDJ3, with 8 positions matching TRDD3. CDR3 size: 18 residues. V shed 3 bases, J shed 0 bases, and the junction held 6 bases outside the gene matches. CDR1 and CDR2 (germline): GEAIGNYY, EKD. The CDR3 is CACDAAGGYSWDTRQMFF. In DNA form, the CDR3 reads TGTGCCTGTGACGCTGCCGGGGGATACTCCTGGGACACCCGACAGATGTTTTTC.

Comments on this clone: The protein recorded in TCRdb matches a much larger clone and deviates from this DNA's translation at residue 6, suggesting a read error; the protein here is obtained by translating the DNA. The CDR3 protein is CACDTEGGSYTDKLIF. DNA for the CDR3: TGTGCCTGTGACACAGAAGGGGGATCGTACACCGATAAACTCATCTTT. The V gene is TRDV2, the J gene TRDJ1, with 7 bases lining up with TRDD3. CDR1 is GEAIGNYY and CDR2 is EKD in the germline V gene. This CDR3 comprises 16 residues. With 1 base clipped from V and 0 bases from J, the junction kept 7 bases outside the gene matches.

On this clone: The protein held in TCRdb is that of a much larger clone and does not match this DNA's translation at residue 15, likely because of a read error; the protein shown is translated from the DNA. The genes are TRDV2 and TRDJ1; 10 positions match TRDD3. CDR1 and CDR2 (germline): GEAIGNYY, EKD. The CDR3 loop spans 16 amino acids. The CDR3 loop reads CACDTVPTGGSDKLTF. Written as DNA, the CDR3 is TGTGCCTGTGACACCGTCCCAACTGGGGGATCCGATAAACTCACCTTT.

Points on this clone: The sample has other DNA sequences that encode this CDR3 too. For the CDR3, the DNA is TGTGCCTGTGACGCTCTGGGGGATACGACAGCACAACTCTTCTTT. Encoded protein: CACDALGDTTAQLFF. The genes are TRDV2 and TRDJ2; 11 bases map to TRDD3. V shed 3 bases and J 4 bases; nucleotides not matched to a gene: 3. This CDR3 has 15 amino acids. From germline, CDR1 is GEAIGNYY and CDR2 EKD.

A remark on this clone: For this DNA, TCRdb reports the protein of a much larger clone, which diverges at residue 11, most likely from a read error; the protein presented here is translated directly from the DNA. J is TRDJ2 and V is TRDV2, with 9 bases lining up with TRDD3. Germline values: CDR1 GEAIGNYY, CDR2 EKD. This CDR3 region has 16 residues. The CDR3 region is CACDVLGEALAAQLFF. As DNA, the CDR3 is TGTGCCTGTGACGTACTGGGGGAAGCTTTGGCAGCACAACTCTTCTTT.

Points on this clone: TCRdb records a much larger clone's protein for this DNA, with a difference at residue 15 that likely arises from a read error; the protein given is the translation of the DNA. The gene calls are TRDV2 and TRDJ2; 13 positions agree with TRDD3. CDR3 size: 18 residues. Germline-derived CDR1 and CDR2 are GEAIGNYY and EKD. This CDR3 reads CACDTNWGIRALTARLFF. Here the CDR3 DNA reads TGTGCCTGTGACACCAACTGGGGGATACGGGCTTTGACAGCACGACTCTTCTTT.

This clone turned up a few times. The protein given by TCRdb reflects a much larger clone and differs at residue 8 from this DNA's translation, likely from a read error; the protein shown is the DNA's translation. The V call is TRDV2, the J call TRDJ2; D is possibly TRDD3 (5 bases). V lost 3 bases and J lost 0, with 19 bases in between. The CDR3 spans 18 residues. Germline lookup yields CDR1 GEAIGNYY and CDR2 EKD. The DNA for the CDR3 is TGTGCCTGTGACCCTCGGTACCGGGGGTCAGCTTTGACAGCACAACTCTTCTTT. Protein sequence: CACDPRYRGSALTAQLFF.

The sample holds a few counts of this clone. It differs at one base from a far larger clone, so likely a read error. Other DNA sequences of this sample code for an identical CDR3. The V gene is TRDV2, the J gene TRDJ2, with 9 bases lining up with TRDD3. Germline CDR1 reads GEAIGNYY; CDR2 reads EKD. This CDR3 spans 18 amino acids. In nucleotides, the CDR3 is TGTGCCTGCGACACCGTGACTGGGGGACACCGTTTGACAGCACAACTCTTCTTT. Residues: CACDTVTGGHRLTAQLFF.

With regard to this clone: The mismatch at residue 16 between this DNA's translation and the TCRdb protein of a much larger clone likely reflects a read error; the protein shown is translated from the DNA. CDR3 residues: CACCVLGRGSWDTRQIFF. The CDR3 DNA reads TGTGCCTGTTGTGTACTGGGCCGAGGCTCCTGGGACACCCGACAGATATTTTTC. The gene calls are TRDV2 and TRDJ3; tentative D call: TRDD3 (6 bases). Germline-derived CDR1 and CDR2 are GEAIGNYY and EKD. The CDR3 loop spans 18 amino acids.

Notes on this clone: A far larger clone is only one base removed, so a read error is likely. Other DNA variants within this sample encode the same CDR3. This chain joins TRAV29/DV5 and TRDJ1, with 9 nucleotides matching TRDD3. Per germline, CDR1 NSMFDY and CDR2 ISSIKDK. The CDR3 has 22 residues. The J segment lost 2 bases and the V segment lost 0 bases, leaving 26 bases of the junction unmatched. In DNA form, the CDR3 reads TGTGCAGCAAGCGCGCGTCCCTACTCGTACGTACTGGGGGACAAAGTTACCGATAAACTCATCTTT. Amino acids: CAASARPYSYVLGDKVTDKLIF.

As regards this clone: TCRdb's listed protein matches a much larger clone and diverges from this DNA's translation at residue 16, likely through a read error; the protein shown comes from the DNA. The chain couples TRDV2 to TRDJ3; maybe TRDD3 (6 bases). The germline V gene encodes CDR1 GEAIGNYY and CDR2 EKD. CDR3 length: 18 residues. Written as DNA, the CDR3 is TGTGCCTGTGACCTTCGTACTGGGTATTCCTGGGACACCCGACAGGTGTTTTTC. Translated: CACDLRTGYSWDTRQVFF.

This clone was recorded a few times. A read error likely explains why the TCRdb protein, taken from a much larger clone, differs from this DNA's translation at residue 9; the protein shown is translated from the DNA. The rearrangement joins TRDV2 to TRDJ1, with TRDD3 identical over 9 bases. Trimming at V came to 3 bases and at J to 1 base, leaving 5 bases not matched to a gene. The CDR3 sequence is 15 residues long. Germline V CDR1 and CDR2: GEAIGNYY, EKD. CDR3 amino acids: CACDWGIWVTDKLIF. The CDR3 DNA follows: TGTGCCTGTGACTGGGGGATATGGGTCACCGATAAACTCATCTTT.